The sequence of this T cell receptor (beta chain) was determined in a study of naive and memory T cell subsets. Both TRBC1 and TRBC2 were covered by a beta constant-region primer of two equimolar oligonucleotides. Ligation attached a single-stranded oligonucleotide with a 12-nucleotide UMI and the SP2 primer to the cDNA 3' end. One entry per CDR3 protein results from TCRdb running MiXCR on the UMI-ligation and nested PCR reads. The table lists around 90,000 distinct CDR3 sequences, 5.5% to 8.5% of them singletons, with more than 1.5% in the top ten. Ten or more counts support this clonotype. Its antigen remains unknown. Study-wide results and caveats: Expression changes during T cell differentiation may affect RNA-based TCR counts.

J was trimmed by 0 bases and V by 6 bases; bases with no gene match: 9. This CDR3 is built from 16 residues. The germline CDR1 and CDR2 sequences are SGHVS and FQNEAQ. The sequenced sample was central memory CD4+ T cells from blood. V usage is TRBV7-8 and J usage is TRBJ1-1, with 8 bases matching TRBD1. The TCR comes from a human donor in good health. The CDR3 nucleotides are TGTGCCAGCAGTGGCAGGGGGCGTGTGATGAACACTGAAGCTTTCTTT. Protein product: CASSGRGRVMNTEAFF.